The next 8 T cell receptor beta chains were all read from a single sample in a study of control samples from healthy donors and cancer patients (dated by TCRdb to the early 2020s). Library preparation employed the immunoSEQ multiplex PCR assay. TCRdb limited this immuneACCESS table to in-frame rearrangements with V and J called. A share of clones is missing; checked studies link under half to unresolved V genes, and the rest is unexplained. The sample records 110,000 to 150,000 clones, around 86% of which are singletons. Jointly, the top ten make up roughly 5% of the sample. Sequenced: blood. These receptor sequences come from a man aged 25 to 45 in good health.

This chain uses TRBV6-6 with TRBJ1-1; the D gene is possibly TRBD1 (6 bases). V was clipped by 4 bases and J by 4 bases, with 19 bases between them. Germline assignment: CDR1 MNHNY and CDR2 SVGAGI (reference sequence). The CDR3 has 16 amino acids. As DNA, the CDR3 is TGTGCCAGCAGTTCCCTCGGGGGGGGCGCCGGCACTGAAGCTTTCTTT. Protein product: CASSSLGGGAGTEAFF.

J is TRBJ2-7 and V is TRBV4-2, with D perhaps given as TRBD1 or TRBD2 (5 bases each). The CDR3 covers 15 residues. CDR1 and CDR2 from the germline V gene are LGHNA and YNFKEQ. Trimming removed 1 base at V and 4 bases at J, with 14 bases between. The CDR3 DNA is TGTGCCAGCAGCCAAGTAGGGGACGGCTTTTACGAGCAGTACTTC. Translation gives CASSQVGDGFYEQYF.

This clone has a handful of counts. DNA of the CDR3: TGTGCCAGCAGTTACGGGCGGACGGGGGCCTACGAGCAGTACTTC. Its protein is CASSYGRTGAYEQYF. The chain joins TRBV6-5 to TRBJ2-7; weak D call: TRBD2 (6 bases). This CDR3 is 15 amino acids long. Germline CDR1 and CDR2: MNHEY and SVGAGI. Between the trimmed V and J ends, which lost 2 bases and 2 bases, there was a span of 13 bases.

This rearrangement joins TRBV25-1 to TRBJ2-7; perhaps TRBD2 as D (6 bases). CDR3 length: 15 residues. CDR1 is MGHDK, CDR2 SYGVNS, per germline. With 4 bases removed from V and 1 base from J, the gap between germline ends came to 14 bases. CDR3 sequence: CASSGPAGTSYEQYF. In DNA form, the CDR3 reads TGTGCCAGCAGTGGCCCCGCGGGAACTTCCTACGAGCAGTACTTC.

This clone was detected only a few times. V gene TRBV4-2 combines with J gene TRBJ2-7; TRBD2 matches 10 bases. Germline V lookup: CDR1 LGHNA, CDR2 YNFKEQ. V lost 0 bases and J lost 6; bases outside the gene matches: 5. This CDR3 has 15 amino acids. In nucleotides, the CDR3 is TGTGCCAGCAGCCAAGAAAGCGGGGGGGCCAGCGAGCAGTACTTC. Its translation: CASSQESGGASEQYF.

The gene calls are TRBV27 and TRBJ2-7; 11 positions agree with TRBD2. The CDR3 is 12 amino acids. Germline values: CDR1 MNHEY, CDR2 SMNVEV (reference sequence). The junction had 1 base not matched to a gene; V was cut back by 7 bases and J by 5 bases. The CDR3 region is CASKTSGDEQYF. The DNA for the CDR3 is TGTGCCAGCAAGACTAGCGGGGACGAGCAGTACTTC.

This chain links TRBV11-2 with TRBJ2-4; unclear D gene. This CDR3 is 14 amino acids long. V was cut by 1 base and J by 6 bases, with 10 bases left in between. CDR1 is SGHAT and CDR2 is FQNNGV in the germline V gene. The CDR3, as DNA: TGTGCCAGCAGCTTAGTCTTAGGCGGAAACATTCAGTACTTC. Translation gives CASSLVLGGNIQYF.

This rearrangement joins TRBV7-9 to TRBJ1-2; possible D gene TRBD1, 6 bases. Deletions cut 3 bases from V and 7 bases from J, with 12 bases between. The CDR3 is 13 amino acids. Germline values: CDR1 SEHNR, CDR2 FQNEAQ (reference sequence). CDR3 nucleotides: TGTGCCAGCAGCTTGCCGGGAGGGGGTGGCTACACCTTC. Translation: CASSLPGGGGYTF.